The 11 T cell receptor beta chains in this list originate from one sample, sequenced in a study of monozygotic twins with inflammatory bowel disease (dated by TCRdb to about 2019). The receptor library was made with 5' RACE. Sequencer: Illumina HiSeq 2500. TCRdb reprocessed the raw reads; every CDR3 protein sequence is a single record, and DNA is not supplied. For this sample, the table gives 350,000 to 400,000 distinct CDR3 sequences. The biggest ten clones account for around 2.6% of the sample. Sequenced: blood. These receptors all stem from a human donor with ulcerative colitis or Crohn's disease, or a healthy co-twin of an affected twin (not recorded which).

The CDR3 protein is CASSLRQEDEKLFF. V and J are TRBV7-9 and TRBJ1-4. This CDR3 is built from 14 residues. The germline gives CDR1 SEHNR, CDR2 FQNEAQ (reference sequence).

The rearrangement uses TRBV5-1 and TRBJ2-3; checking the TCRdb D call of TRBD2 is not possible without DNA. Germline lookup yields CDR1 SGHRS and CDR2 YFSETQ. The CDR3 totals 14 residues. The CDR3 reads CASREGTATDTQYF. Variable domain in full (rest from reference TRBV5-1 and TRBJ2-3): KAGVTQTPRYLIKTRGQQVTLSCSPISGHRSVSWYQQTPGQGLQFLFEYFSETQRNKGNFPGRFSGRQFSNSRSEMNVSTLELGDSALYLCASREGTATDTQYFGPGTRLTVL.

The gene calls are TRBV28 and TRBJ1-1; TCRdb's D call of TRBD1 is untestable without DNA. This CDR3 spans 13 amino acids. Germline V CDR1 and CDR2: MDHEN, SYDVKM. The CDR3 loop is CASSLGRGQGAFF.

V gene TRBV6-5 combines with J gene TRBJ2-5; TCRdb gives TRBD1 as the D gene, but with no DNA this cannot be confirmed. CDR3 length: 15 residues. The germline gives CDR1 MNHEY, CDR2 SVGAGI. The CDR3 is CASSYRGQTQETQYF.

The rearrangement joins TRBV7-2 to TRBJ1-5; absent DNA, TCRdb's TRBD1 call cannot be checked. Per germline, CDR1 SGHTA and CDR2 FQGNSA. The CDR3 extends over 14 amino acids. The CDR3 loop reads CASSLRRRDQPQHF.

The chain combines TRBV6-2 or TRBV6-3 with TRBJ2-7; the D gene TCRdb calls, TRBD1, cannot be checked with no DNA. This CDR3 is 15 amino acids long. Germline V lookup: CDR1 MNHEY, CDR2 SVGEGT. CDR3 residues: CASGRRQGINYEQYF.

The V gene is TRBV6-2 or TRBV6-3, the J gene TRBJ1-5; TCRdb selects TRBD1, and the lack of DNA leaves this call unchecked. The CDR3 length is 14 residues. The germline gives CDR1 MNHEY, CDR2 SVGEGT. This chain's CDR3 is CASSYSTGGTPQHF.

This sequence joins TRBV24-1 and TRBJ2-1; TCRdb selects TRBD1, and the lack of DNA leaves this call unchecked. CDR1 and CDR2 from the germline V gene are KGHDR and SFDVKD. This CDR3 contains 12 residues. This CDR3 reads CATSDPLNEQFF.

The CDR3 region is CASNIAGTAIEQYF. V and J are TRBV2 and TRBJ2-7; no DNA is available, so the TRBD1 call from TCRdb remains unchecked. This CDR3 has 14 residues. Germline V gene lookup returns CDR1 SNHLY and CDR2 FYNNEI.

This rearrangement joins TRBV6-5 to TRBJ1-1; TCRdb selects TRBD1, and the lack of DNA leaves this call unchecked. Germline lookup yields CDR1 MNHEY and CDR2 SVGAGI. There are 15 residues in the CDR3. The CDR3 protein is CASSWSRGRRTEAFF.

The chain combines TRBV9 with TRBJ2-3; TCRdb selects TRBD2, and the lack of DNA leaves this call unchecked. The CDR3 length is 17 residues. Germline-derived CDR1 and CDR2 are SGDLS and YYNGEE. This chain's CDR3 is CASSVGASPYSTDTQYF.